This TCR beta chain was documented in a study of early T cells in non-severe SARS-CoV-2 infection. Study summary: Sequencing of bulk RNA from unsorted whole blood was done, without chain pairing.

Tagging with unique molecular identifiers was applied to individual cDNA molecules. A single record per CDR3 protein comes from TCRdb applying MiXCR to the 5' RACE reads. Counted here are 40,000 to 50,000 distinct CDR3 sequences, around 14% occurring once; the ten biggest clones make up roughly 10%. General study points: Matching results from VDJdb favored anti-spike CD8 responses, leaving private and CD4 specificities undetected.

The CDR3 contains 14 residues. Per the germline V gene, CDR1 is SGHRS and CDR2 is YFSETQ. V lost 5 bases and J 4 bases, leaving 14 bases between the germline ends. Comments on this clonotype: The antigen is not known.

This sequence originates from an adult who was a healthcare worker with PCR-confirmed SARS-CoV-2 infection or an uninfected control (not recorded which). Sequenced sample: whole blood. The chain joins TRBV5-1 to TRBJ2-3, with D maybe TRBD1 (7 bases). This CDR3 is CASSGGGVADTQYF. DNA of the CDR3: TGCGCCAGCAGTGGAGGGGGCGTCGCAGATACGCAGTATTTT.